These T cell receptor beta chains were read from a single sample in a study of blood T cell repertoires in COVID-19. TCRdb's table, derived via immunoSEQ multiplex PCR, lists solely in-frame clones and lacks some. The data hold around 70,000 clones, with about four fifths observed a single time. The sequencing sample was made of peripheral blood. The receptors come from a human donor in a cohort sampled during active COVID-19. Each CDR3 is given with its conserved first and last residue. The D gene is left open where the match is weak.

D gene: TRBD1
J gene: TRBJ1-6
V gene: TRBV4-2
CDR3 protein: CASSQVPGQPNSPLHF

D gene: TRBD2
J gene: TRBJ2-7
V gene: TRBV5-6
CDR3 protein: CASSLVGQGLAGVREQYF

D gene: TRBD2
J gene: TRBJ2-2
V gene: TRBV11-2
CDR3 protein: CASRGREYTGELFF

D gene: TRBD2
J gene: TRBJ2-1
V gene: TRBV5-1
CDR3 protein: CASSSWTSGIRIEQFF

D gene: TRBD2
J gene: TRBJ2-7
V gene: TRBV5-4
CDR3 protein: CASRAGTNYEQYF

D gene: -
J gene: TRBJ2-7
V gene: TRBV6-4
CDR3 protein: CASSDSGTRCPSVSYEQYF

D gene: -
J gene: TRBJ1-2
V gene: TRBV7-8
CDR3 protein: CASSPSVLSYGYTF

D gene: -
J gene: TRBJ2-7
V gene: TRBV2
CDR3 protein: CASSEQGGEQYF

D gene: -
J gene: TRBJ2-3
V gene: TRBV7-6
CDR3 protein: CASSPLRTDTQYF

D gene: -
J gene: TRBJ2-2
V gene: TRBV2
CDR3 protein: CASSVEGGTTGELFF

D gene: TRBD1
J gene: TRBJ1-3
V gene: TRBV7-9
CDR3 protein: CASSLDRVSGNTIYF

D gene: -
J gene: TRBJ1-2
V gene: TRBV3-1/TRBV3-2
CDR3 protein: CASSQDVQGGDGYTF

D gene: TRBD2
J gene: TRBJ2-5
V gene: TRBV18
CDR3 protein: CASSLRTSGSRETQYF

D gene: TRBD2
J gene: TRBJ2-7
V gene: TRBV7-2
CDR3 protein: CASSSPRTSGVYEQYF

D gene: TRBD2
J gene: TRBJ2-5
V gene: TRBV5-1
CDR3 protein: CASSSVSGTTTQYF

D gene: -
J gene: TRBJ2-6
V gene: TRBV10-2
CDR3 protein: CASSDRGSSGANVLTF

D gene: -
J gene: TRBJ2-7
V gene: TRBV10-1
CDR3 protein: CASSRDTSTYEQYF

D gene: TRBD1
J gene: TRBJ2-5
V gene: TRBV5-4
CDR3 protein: CASSLGQGRGQETQYF

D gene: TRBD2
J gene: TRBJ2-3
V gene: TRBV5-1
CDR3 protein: CASSMGLAGGLPDTQYF

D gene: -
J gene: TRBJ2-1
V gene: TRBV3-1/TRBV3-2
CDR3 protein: CASSQPLGRNEQFF

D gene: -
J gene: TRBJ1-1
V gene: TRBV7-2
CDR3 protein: CASSSKPGGQAMNTEAFF

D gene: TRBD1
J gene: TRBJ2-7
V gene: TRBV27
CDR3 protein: CASSTLTGTRYEQYF

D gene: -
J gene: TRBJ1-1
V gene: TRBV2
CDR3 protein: CASMRRADTEAFF

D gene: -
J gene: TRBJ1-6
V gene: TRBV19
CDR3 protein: CASSIGRQGGNSPLHF

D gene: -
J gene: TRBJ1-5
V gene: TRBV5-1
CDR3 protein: CASSGGVGGQPQHF

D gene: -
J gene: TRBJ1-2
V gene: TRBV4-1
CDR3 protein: CASSQETRYGYTF

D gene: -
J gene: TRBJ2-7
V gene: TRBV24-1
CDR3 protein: CATSVQKSLYEQYF

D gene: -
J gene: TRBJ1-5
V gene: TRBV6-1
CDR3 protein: CASSESRYSNQPQHF

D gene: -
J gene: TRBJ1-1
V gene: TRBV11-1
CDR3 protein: CASSQDMMNTEAFF

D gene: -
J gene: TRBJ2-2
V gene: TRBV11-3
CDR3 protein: CASSSDYVANTGELFF

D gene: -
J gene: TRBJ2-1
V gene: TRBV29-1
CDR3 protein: CSGTFGRGEQFF

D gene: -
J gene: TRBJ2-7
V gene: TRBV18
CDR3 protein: CASSPPSVTGTSYEQYF

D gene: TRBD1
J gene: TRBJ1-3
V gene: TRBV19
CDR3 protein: CASRTTGASGNTIYF

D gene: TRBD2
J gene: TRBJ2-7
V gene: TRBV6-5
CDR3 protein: CASRVAGSFSYEQYF

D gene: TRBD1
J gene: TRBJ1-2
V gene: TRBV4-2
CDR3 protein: CASSSGTDYSNYGYTF

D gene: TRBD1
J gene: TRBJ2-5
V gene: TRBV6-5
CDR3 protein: CASIRDRGGETQYF

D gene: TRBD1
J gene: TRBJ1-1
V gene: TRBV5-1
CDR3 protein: CASSSLPGTDWRVGTEAFF

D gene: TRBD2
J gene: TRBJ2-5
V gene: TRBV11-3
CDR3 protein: CASSGTSGASETQYF

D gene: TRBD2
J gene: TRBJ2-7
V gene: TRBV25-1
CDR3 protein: CASQHSGLAFEQYF

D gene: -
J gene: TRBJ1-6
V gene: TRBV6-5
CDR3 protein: CASRSAGGYSPLHF

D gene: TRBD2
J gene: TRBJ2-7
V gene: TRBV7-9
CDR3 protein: CASSLEAGRTYEQYF

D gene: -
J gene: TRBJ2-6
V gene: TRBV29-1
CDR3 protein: CSAQSGAGANVLTF

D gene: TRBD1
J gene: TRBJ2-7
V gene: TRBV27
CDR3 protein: CASSHPDRRTYEQYF